Described below is a single TCR beta chain sequence and its context. Cohort 3 recovered donors had two negative PCRs, clearance, or symptom resolution. The entry originates in a study of blood T cell repertoires in COVID-19. Background on the study: PBMCs, B-cell-depleted T cells, or T cells were the source of the cDNA or gDNA that made up the material.

Per the original data handling: Reference gene primer amplification gave estimated nucleated cell counts. Data came from immunoSEQ multiplex PCR; TCRdb stores just in-frame clones and leaves some out. The DNA was the basis for D and trimming; V, J and clone size are from that table. In the table there are roughly 200,000 clones, approximately 90% of which are singletons. The junction had 6 bases not matched to a gene; V was cut back by 2 bases and J by 4 bases. The CDR3 contains 15 residues. The germline gives CDR1 ENHRY, CDR2 SYGVKD. Sequencing was carried out using PBMCs or T cells enriched from blood (not recorded which). J is TRBJ2-3 and V is TRBV10-3, with 7 bases fitting TRBD2. The receptor's source is a man under 40 who had recovered from COVID-19. This CDR3 is CAISERGVRSDTQYF. CDR3 coding DNA: TGTGCCATCAGTGAGCGGGGGGTTAGGTCAGATACGCAGTATTTT.